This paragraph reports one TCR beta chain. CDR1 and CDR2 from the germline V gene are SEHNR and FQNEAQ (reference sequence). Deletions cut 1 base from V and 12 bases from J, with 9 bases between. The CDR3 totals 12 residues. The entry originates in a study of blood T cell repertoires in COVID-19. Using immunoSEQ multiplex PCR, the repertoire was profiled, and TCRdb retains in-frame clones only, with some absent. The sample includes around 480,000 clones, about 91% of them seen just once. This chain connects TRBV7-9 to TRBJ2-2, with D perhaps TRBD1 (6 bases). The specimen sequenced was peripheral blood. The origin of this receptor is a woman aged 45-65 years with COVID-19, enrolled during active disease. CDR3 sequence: CASSLDRAKLFF. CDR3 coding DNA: TGTGCCAGCAGCTTAGACAGGGCTAAGCTGTTTTTT.